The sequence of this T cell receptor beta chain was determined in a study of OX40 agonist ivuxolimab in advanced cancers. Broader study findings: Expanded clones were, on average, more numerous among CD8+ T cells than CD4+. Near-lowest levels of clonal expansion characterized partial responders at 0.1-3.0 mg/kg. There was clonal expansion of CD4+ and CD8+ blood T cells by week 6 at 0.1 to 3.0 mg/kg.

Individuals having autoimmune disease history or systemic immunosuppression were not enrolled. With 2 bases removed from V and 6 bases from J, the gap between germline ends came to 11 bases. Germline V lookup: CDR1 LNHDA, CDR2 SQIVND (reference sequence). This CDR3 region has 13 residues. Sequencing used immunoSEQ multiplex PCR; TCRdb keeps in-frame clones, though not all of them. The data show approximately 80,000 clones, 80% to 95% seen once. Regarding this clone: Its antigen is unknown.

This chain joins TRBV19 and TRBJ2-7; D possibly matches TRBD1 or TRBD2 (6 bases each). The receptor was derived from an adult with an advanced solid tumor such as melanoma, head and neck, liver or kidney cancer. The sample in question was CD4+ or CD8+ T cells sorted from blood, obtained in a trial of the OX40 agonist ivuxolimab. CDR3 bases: TGTGCCAGTAGTATAATAAGGGGGGCCGAGCAGTACTTC. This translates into CASSIIRGAEQYF.